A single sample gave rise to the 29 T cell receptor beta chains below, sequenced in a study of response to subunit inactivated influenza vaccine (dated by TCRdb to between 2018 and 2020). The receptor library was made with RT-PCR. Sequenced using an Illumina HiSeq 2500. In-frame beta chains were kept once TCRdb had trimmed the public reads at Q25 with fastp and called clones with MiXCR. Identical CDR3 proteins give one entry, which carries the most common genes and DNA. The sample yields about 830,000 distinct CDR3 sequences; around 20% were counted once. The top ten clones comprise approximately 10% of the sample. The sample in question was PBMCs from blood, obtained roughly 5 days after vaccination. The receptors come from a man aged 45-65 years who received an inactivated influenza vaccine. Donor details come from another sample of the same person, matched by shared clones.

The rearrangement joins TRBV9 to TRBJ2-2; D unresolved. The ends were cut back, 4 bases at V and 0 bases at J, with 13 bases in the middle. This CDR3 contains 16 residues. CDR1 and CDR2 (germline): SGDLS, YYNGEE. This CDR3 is CASSPLGVANTGELFF. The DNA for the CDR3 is TGTGCCAGCAGCCCTCTTGGGGTAGCGAACACCGGGGAGCTGTTTTTT.

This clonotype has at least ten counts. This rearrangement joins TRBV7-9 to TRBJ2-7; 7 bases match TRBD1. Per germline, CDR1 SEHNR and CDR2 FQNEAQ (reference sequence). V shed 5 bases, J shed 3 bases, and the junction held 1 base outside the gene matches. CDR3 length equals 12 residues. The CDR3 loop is CASSRTGYEQYF. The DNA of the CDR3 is TGTGCCAGCAGCCGGACAGGCTACGAGCAGTACTTC.

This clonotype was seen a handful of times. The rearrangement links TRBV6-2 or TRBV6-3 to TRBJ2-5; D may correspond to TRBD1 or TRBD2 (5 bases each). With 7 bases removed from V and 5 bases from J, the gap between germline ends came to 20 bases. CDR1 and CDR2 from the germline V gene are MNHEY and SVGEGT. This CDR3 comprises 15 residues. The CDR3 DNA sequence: TGTGCCAGCATCGACGCGGGCAGGGTCGAGGAGACCCAGTACTTC. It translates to CASIDAGRVEETQYF.

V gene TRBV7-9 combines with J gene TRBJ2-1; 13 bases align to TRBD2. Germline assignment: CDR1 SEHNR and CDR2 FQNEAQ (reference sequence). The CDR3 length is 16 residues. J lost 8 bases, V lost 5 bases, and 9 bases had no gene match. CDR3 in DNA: TGTGCCAGCAGCCCTCGGACTAGCGGGAGATTGGATGAGCAGTTCTTC. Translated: CASSPRTSGRLDEQFF.

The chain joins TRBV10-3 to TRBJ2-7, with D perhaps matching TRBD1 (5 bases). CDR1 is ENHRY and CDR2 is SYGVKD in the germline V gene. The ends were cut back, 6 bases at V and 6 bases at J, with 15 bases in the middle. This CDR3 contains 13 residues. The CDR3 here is CAIRPDTTCEQYF. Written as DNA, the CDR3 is TGTGCCATCAGACCGGACACCACCTGCGAGCAGTACTTC.

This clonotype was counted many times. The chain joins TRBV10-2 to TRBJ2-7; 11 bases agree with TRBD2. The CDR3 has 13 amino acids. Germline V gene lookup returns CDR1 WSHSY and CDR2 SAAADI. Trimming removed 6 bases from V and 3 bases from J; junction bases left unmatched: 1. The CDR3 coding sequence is TGCGCCAGCAGGGGACTAGCGGACTACGAGCAGTACTTC. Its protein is CASRGLADYEQYF.

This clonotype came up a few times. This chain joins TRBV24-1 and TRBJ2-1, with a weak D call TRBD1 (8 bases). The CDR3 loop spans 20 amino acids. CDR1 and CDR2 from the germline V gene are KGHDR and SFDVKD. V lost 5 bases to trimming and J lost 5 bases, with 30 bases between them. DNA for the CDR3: TGTGCCACCAGTGGAGCCCCGGGCCAGGGGGCATGGCTAGCGGACAATGAGCAGTTCTTC. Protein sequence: CATSGAPGQGAWLADNEQFF.

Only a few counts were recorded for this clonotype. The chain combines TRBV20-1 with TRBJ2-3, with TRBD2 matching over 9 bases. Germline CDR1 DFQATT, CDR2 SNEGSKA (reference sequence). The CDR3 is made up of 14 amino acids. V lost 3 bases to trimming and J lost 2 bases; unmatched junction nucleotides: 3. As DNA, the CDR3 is TGCAGTGCTAGGGCTAGCGGGATCACAGATACGCAGTATTTT. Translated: CSARASGITDTQYF.

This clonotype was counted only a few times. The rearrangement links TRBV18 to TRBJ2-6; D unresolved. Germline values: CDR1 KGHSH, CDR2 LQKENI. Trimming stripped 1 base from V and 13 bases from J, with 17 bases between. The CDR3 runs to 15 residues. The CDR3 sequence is CASSPLGNSYLVLTF. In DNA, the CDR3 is TGTGCCAGCTCACCACTGGGGAACAGCTATCTGGTCCTGACTTTC.

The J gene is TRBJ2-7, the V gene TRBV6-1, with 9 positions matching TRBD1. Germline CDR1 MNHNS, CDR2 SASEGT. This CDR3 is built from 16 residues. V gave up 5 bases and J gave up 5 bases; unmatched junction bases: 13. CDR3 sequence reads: CASSTLAGTGKDEQYF. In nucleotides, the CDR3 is TGTGCCAGCAGTACGCTCGCCGGGACAGGGAAAGACGAGCAGTACTTC.

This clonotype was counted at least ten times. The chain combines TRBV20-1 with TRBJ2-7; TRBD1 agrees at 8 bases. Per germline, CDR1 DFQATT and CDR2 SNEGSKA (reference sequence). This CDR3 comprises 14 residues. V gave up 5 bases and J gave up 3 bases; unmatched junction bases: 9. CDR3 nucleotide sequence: TGCAGTGCTGCCCCGGCGACAGGGGACTACGAGCAGTACTTC. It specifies CSAAPATGDYEQYF.

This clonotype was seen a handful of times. CDR3 coding DNA: TGTGCCAGCAGCGTAGAGGGACAGGGGAACACTGAAGCTTTCTTT. Encoded protein: CASSVEGQGNTEAFF. This sequence joins TRBV9 and TRBJ1-1; 9 bases agree with TRBD1. There are 15 residues in the CDR3. Germline CDR1 SGDLS, CDR2 YYNGEE. V shed 0 bases, J shed 1 base, and the junction held 1 base outside the gene matches. Full variable domain (outside the CDR3, taken from reference TRBV9 and TRBJ1-1): DSGVTQTPKHLITATGQRVTLRCSPRSGDLSVYWYQQSLDQGLQFLIQYYNGEERAKGNILERFSAQQFPDLHSELNLSSLELGDSALYFCASSVEGQGNTEAFFGQGTRLTVV.

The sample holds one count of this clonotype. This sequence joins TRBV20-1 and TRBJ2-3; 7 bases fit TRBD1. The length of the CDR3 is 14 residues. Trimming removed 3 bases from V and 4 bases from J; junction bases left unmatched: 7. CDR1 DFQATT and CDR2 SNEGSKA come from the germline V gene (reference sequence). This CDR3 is CSASEGARADTQYF. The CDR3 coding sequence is TGCAGTGCTAGCGAGGGGGCGCGGGCAGATACGCAGTATTTT.

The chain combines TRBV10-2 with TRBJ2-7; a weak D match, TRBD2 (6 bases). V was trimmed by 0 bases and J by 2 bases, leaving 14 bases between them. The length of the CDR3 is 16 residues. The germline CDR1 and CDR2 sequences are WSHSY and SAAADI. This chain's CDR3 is CASSESTGLPPYEQYF. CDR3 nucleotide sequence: TGCGCCAGCAGTGAGTCGACGGGACTCCCTCCCTACGAGCAGTACTTC.

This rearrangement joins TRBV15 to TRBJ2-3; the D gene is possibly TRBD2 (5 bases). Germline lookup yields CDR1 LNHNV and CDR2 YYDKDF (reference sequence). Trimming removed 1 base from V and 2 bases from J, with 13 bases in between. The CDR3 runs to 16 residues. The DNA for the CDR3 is TGTGCCACCAGCAGAGGGAGGAACCGACACACAGATACGCAGTATTTT. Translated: CATSRGRNRHTDTQYF. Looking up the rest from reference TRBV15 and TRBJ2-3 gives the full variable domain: DAMVIQNPRYQVTQFGKPVTLSCSQTLNHNVMYWYQQKSSQAPKLLFHYYDKDFNNEADTPDNFQSRRPNTSFCFLDIRSPGLGDTAMYLCATSRGRNRHTDTQYFGPGTRLTVL.

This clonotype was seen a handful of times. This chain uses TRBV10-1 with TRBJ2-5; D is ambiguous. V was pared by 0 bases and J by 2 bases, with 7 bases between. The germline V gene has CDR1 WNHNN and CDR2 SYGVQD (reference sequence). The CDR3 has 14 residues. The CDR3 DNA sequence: TGCGCCAGCAGTGAGTCGATTGGTCAAGAGACCCAGTACTTC. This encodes CASSESIGQETQYF.

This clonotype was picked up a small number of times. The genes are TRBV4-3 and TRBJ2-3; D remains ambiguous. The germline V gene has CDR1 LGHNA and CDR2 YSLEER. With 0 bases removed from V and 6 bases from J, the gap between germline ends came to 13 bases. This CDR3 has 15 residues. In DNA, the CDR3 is TGCGCCAGCAGCCAAGATGAGGTAGCACCCGATACGCAGTATTTT. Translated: CASSQDEVAPDTQYF.

CDR3 bases: TGTGCCAGCAGTTCCCTCGGGGCAGGGAGTGAGCAGTTCTTC. This translates into CASSSLGAGSEQFF. The chain carries TRBV12-3 or TRBV12-4 and TRBJ2-1; either TRBD1 or TRBD2 may fit D (5 bases each). V was pared by 4 bases and J by 9 bases, with 16 bases between. The CDR3 has 14 amino acids.

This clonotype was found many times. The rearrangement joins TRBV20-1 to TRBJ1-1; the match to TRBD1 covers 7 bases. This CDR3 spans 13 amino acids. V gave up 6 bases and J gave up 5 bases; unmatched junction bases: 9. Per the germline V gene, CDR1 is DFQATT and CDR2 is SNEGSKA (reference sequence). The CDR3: CSAGTATRTEAFF. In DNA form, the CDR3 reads TGCAGTGCCGGGACAGCGACAAGAACTGAAGCTTTCTTT.

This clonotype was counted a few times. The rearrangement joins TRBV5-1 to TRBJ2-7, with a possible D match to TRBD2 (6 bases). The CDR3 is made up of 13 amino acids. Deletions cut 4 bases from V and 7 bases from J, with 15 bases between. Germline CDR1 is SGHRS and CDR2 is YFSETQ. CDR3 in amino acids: CASSEGLPGEQYF. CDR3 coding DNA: TGCGCCAGCAGCGAGGGACTTCCAGGAGAGCAGTACTTC.

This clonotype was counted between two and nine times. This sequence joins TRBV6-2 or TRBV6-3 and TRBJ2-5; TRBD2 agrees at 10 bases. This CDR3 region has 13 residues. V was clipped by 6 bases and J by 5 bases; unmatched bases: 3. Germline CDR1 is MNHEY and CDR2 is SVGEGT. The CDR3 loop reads CASRLAGSETQYF. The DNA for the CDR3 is TGTGCCAGCAGACTAGCGGGGTCGGAGACCCAGTACTTC.

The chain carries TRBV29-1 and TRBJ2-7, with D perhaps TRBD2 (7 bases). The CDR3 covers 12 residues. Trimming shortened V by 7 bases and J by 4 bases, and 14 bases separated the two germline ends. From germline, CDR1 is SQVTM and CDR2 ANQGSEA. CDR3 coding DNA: TGCAGCGCGGAGGGGGGGGGGTACGAGCAGTACTTC. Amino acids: CSAEGGGYEQYF.

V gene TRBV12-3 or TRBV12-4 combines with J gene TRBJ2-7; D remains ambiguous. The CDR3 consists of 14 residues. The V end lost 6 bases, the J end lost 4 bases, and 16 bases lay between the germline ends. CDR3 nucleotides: TGTGCCAGCAGCAGTACTCACCTTTCGTACGAGCAGTACTTC. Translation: CASSSTHLSYEQYF.

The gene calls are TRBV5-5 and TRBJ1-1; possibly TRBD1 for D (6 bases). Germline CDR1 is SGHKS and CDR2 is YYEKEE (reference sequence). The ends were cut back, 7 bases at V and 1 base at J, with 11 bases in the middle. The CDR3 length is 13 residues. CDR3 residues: CASVLQGNTEAFF. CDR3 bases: TGTGCCAGCGTCCTACAGGGGAACACTGAAGCTTTCTTT.

CDR3 residues: CASSLGRERNIQYF. The CDR3 region has the DNA TGCGCCAGCAGCTTGGGCAGGGAACGTAATATTCAGTACTTC. V gene TRBV5-1 combines with J gene TRBJ2-4; D is perhaps TRBD1 (5 bases). Looked up from germline, CDR1 is SGHRS and CDR2 is YFSETQ. V dropped 0 bases and J dropped 10 bases, with 14 bases sitting between them. The CDR3 length is 14 residues.

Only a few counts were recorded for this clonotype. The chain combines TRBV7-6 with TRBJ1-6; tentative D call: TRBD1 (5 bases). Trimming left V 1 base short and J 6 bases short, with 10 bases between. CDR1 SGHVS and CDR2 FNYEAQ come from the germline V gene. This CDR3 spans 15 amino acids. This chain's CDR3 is CASSLEPGSNSPLHF. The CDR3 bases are TGTGCCAGCAGCTTAGAGCCAGGGTCTAATTCACCCCTCCACTTT.

CDR3 in DNA: TGTGCCAGCAGCTCCCGACGGGGCTGGGGAGAGACCCAGTACTTC. It translates to CASSSRRGWGETQYF. The J gene is TRBJ2-5, the V gene TRBV5-8; D could derive from TRBD1 or TRBD2 (5 bases each). Germline CDR1 reads SGHTS; CDR2 reads YDEGEE. Trimming cost V 3 bases and J 4 bases, with 16 bases left between them. The CDR3 runs to 15 residues.

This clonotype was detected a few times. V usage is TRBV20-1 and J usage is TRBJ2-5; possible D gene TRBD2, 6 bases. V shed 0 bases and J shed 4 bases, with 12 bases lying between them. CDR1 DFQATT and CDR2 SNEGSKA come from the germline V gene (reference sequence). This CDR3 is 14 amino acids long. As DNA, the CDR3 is TGCAGTGCTAGAGATCCTAGGAGGGGAGAGACCCAGTACTTC. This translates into CSARDPRRGETQYF.

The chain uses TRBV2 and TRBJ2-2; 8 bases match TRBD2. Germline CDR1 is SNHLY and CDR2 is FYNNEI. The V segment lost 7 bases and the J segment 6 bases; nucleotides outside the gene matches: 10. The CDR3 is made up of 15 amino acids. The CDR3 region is CASKESAGGAGELFF. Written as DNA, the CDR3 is TGTGCCAGCAAGGAGTCGGCGGGAGGTGCCGGGGAGCTGTTTTTT.